A selection of T cell receptor beta chains follows, all from one sample in a study of T cells in Graves' hyperthyroidism and ophthalmopathy. TCRdb used MiXCR to reprocess the multiplex PCR reads, holding one entry per CDR3 protein. The repertoire holds about 200,000 distinct CDR3 sequences, about 18% seen once, with roughly 44% in the top ten. Sequences were obtained from blood. These receptor sequences come from a middle-aged man with Graves' hyperthyroidism. The CDR3 runs from the conserved cysteine through the conserved F or W. Fields, in order: V gene, J gene, D gene, CDR3 protein. The D gene is left open where the match is weak.

TRBV7-8	TRBJ1-5	.	CASSAGQHQPQHF
TRBV6-1	TRBJ2-1	TRBD2	CASRYSGGRTNEQFF
TRBV4-3	TRBJ2-3	TRBD1	CASSLDRGPTDTQYF
TRBV7-3	TRBJ2-3	.	CASRTASTDTQYF
TRBV12-5	TRBJ2-1	.	CASGLWTLNEQFF
TRBV11-2	TRBJ1-4	.	CASSPGWGAQEKLFF
TRBV11-2	TRBJ2-3	.	CASSLKIPGVSTDTQYF
TRBV20-1	TRBJ2-3	TRBD1	CSAVGTGGNTDTQYF
TRBV9	TRBJ2-4	.	CASSVEPVGAKNIQYF
TRBV6-7	TRBJ1-6	TRBD1	CASRKQGQGNSPLHF
TRBV28	TRBJ1-2	TRBD1	CASSLDYRGGNYGYTF
TRBV4-2	TRBJ2-7	TRBD1	CASSQAQGAIYEQYF
TRBV27	TRBJ2-2	.	CASSLKTNTGELFF
TRBV5-1	TRBJ2-5	.	CASSYAEEPQYF
TRBV9	TRBJ1-5	TRBD1	CASSPEGQGGNQPQHF
TRBV2	TRBJ2-1	TRBD2	CASTRLAGFIEQFF
TRBV5-1	TRBJ2-3	.	CASSTSEGWTDTQYF
TRBV28	TRBJ1-1	TRBD1	CASSPPGGMNTEAFF
TRBV24-1	TRBJ2-3	TRBD2	CATSDLTSGGVDTQYF
TRBV3-1	TRBJ2-7	TRBD1	CASSQGTGLYEQYF
TRBV19	TRBJ1-5	TRBD1	CAVSRGTEDQPQHF
TRBV4-3	TRBJ2-7	.	CASSQGRQPAYEQYF
TRBV28	TRBJ2-7	TRBD2	CASSVAGGSYEQYF
TRBV19	TRBJ1-2	.	CASSELRDWGEGYTF